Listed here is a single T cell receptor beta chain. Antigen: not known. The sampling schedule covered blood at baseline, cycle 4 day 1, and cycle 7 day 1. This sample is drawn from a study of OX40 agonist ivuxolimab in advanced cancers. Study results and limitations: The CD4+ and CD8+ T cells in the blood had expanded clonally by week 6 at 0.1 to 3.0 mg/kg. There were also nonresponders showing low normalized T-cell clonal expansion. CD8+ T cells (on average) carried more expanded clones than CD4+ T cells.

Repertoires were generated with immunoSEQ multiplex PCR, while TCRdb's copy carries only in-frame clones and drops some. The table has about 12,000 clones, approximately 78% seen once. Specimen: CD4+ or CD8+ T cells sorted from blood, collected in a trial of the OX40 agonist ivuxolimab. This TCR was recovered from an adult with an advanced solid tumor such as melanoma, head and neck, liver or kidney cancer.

For the CDR3, the DNA is TGTGCCAGCAGCCGAAAGCCCCCGGGACTAGCGGACTACGAGCAGTACTTC. Protein product: CASSRKPPGLADYEQYF. This chain connects TRBV4-2 to TRBJ2-7; TRBD2 aligns across 11 bases. The germline CDR1 and CDR2 sequences are LGHNA and YNFKEQ. J lost 3 bases, V lost 4 bases, and 11 bases had no gene match. The CDR3 spans 17 residues.